The next 14 T cell receptor beta chains were all read from a single sample in a study of OX40 agonist ivuxolimab in advanced cancers. The data were produced by immunoSEQ multiplex PCR, yet TCRdb's version contains in-frame clones alone and is incomplete. The data show about 19,000 clones, around 80% seen once. Specimen: CD4+ or CD8+ T cells sorted from blood, collected in a trial of the OX40 agonist ivuxolimab. These receptors all stem from an adult with an advanced solid tumor such as melanoma, head and neck, liver or kidney cancer.

The chain recombines TRBV28 with TRBJ1-1; D is possibly TRBD1 (5 bases). CDR3 length: 12 amino acids. From germline, CDR1 is MDHEN and CDR2 SYDVKM. V was clipped by 7 bases and J by 7 bases, with 13 bases between them. Here the CDR3 reads CASTFGRGEAFF. Here the CDR3 DNA reads TGTGCCAGCACCTTTGGAAGGGGTGAAGCTTTCTTT.

V gene TRBV5-4 combines with J gene TRBJ2-3; no clear D gene. This CDR3 spans 12 amino acids. Germline CDR1 reads SGHNT; CDR2 reads YYREEE (reference sequence). Deletions cut 4 bases from V and 3 bases from J, with 6 bases between. The DNA for the CDR3 is TGTGCCAGCAGCACCGAAACAGATACGCAGTATTTT. It codes for CASSTETDTQYF.

The V and J genes are TRBV15 and TRBJ1-1; TRBD1 is a possible D gene (5 bases). The CDR3 consists of 15 residues. CDR1 LNHNV and CDR2 YYDKDF come from the germline V gene (reference sequence). V lost 5 bases, J lost 3 bases, and 16 bases lay in between. The chain's CDR3 is CATSGRDQVYTEAFF. The CDR3 bases are TGTGCCACCAGCGGCCGGGACCAAGTCTACACTGAAGCTTTCTTT.

The sample holds one count of this clone. This chain links TRBV15 with TRBJ2-7, with 8 bases fitting TRBD1. The CDR3 totals 13 residues. Trimming cost V 3 bases and J 11 bases; bases outside gene matches: 9. Germline CDR1 is LNHNV and CDR2 is YYDKDF (reference sequence). Written as DNA, the CDR3 is TGTGCCACCAGCAGCACACCCGGACAGGGCAAGTACTTC. Its translation is CATSSTPGQGKYF. The full variable domain, rest sourced from reference TRBV15 and TRBJ2-7, is DAMVIQNPRYQVTQFGKPVTLSCSQTLNHNVMYWYQQKSSQAPKLLFHYYDKDFNNEADTPDNFQSRRPNTSFCFLDIRSPGLGDTAMYLCATSSTPGQGKYFGPGTRLTVT.

A few counts support this clone. The V gene is TRBV12-2, the J gene TRBJ2-7; TRBD1, as called in the table, went unchecked against the DNA. TRBV12-2 is termed a pseudogene. The CDR3 covers 17 residues. CDR3 nucleotides: TGTGCAAGTCGCTTAAGTCGGGCGGGACAGCGCGCTTACGAGCAGTACTTC. As protein: CASRLSRAGQRAYEQYF.

As regards this clone: Sequence at one end of the junction differs from germline and may be a read error. CDR3 sequence (DNA): TGCGCCAGCAGCCATGAGGTAAAGGGACCGACTGAAGCTTTCTTT. It yields the protein CASSHEVKGPTEAFF. V usage is TRBV5-4 and J usage is TRBJ1-1, with D tentatively TRBD1 (5 bases). Germline V gene sequence: CDR1 SGHNT, CDR2 YYREEE (reference sequence). The CDR3 totals 15 residues.

The chain carries TRBV5-4 and TRBJ2-7; weak D call: TRBD2 (6 bases). Trimming took 0 bases from V and 3 from J, leaving 13 bases between them. Germline CDR1 is SGHNT and CDR2 is YYREEE (reference sequence). The CDR3 is 15 residues long. This CDR3 reads CASSLVRETFYEQYF. In DNA, the CDR3 is TGTGCCAGCAGCTTGGTACGGGAGACCTTCTACGAGCAGTACTTC.

Ten or more counts support this clone. The genes are TRBV7-2 and TRBJ2-6; the D is unclear. Deletions cut 5 bases from V and 0 bases from J, with 8 bases between. CDR1 is SGHTA and CDR2 is FQGNSA in the germline V gene. CDR3 length: 15 residues. The CDR3 DNA reads TGTGCCAGCAGCCAACAGATCTCTGGGGCCAACGTCCTGACTTTC. Protein product: CASSQQISGANVLTF.

This clone occurred once. The sample has other DNA sequences that encode this CDR3 too. The J gene is TRBJ2-1, the V gene TRBV7-9; D is ambiguous. Germline V gene data show CDR1 as SEHNR and CDR2 as FQNEAQ (reference sequence). Trimming cost V 7 bases and J 5 bases, with 18 bases left between them. This CDR3 is 15 amino acids long. The DNA of the CDR3 is TGTGCCAGCAACTATTACAGAGGTGGAAACAATGAGCAGTTCTTC. This sequence encodes CASNYYRGGNNEQFF.

This clone was counted between two and nine times. J is TRBJ2-7 and V is TRBV19; tentative D call: TRBD2 (7 bases). Germline loops: CDR1 LNHDA, CDR2 SQIVND (reference sequence). Trimming stripped 5 bases from V and 3 bases from J, with 11 bases between. This CDR3 comprises 13 residues. The CDR3 here is CASSRGGVYEQYF. CDR3 sequence (DNA): TGTGCCAGTAGTCGAGGGGGGGTCTACGAGCAGTACTTC. The variable domain in full, completed from reference TRBV19 and TRBJ2-7, reads DGGITQSPKYLFRKEGQNVTLSCEQNLNHDAMYWYRQDPGQGLRLIYYSQIVNDFQKGDIAEGYSVSREKKESFPLTVTSAQKNPTAFYLCASSRGGVYEQYFGPGTRLTVT.

The sample holds a few counts of this clone. This chain joins TRBV7-9 and TRBJ2-7; 11 bases fit TRBD2. There are 15 residues in the CDR3. CDR1 and CDR2 (germline): SEHNR, FQNEAQ (reference sequence). V trimming: 7 bases; J trimming: 5 bases; junction bases outside the gene matches: 10. The CDR3 loop reads CASTPTSGTSHEQYF. CDR3 sequence (DNA): TGTGCCAGCACCCCGACTAGCGGGACGTCCCACGAGCAGTACTTC.

A few counts support this clone. V usage is TRBV4-1 and J usage is TRBJ1-1; tentative D call: TRBD1 (5 bases). Trimming stripped 2 bases from V and 3 bases from J, with 13 bases between. The CDR3 is made up of 15 amino acids. Germline assignment: CDR1 MGHRA and CDR2 YSYEKL. The CDR3 DNA sequence: TGCGCCAGCAGCCAACCCATTTTAGGGGACACTGAAGCTTTCTTT. It is translated as CASSQPILGDTEAFF.

This clone was recorded only once. V is TRBV27 and J is TRBJ2-2; D is perhaps TRBD2 (7 bases). The CDR3 runs to 15 residues. V gave up 3 bases and J gave up 3 bases, with 11 bases separating them. Germline V gene sequence: CDR1 MNHEY, CDR2 SMNVEV (reference sequence). CDR3 bases: TGTGCCAGCAGTTTGGCGGGGGCCCACACCGGGGAGCTGTTTTTT. Protein: CASSLAGAHTGELFF.

The chain uses TRBV5-1 and TRBJ1-1; D might be TRBD1 (6 bases). The ends were cut back, 4 bases at V and 1 base at J, with 11 bases in the middle. CDR1 and CDR2 from the germline V gene are SGHRS and YFSETQ. The CDR3 totals 14 residues. This CDR3 is CASSADRRNTEAFF. The CDR3 nucleotides read TGCGCCAGCAGCGCCGACAGGAGGAACACTGAAGCTTTCTTT.